The clone carrying this T cell receptor beta chain was detected only a few times. No antigen is known for it. Germline assignment: CDR1 SGDLS and CDR2 YYNGEE. The CDR3 consists of 12 residues. With 3 bases removed from V and 1 base from J, the gap between germline ends came to 4 bases. This entry belongs to a study of OX40 agonist ivuxolimab in advanced cancers. Study details: Patients were dosed with the agonistic anti-OX40 (CD134) antibody ivuxolimab.

Profiled with immunoSEQ multiplex PCR; TCRdb holds only in-frame clones, not every one. The sample comprises roughly 40,000 clones, about 88% of which are singletons, and about 14% rests with the top ten. Overall study findings and caveats: Low normalized clonal expansion also occurred in some nonresponding patients. Among the least clonally expanded were partial responders at 0.1-3.0 mg/kg.

The sequence came from an adult with an advanced solid tumor such as melanoma, head and neck, liver or kidney cancer. This chain links TRBV9 with TRBJ1-1; no definite D call. The sequencing used CD4+ or CD8+ T cells sorted from blood, collected in a trial of the OX40 agonist ivuxolimab. The CDR3 DNA is TGTGCCAGCAGCGCAGCGAACACTGAAGCTTTCTTT. It specifies CASSAANTEAFF.